In its sample, the clone carrying this T cell receptor beta chain was seen a few times. What it recognizes is unknown. Isolated RNA was reverse transcribed in full, so expressed TCRB transcripts were sequenced. Profiled with immunoSEQ multiplex PCR; TCRdb holds only in-frame clones, not every one. The sample includes fewer than 350,000 clones, approximately 16% of them seen just once. This specimen belongs to a study of beta chain features in type 1 diabetes. Study-wide findings and caveats: A moderate, significant TCRB CDR3 shortening appeared in type 1 diabetes across four CD4+ subsets.

The CDR3 loop spans 11 amino acids. V lost 6 bases and J lost 6, with 5 bases in between. CDR1 and CDR2 (germline): SNHLY, FYNNEI. The TCR originated in a man younger than 30 with type 1 diabetes. Sequences were obtained from naive CD4+ T cells from blood. The rearrangement joins TRBV2 to TRBJ2-2; D is unclear. This chain's CDR3 is CASSLSGELFF. The CDR3 DNA follows: TGTGCCAGCAGCCTCTCCGGGGAGCTGTTTTTT.